The next 29 T cell receptor beta chains were all read from a single sample in a study of blood T cell repertoires in COVID-19. Sequencing used immunoSEQ multiplex PCR; TCRdb keeps in-frame clones, though not all of them. In the table there are approximately 130,000 clones, around nine tenths of which are singletons. Material: peripheral blood. The receptors originated from a woman aged 45-60 years with acute or convalescent COVID-19.

The CDR3: CASSSMYRGDEQYF. The CDR3 DNA reads TGTGCCAGCAGTTCGATGTACAGGGGCGACGAGCAGTACTTC. J is TRBJ2-7 and V is TRBV27, with 7 nucleotides matching TRBD1. CDR3 length equals 14 residues. Germline CDR1 MNHEY, CDR2 SMNVEV (reference sequence). The V gene end was trimmed by 4 bases and the J gene end by 5 bases; junction bases not matched to a gene: 8.

The chain recombines TRBV7-8 with TRBJ2-7; 13 bases agree with TRBD2. CDR3 length: 18 amino acids. Trimming took 4 bases from V and 3 from J; bases not matched to a gene: 12. Germline V gives CDR1 SGHVS, CDR2 FQNEAQ. CDR3 sequence: CASSSQGLAGPSGYEQYF. CDR3 coding DNA: TGTGCCAGCAGCTCTCAGGGACTAGCGGGGCCTAGCGGCTACGAGCAGTACTTC. Complete variable domain (other parts from reference TRBV7-8 and TRBJ2-7): GAGVSQSPRYKVAKRGQDVALRCDPISGHVSLFWYQQALGQGPEFLTYFQNEAQLDKSGLPSDRFFAERPEGSVSTLKIQRTQQEDSAVYLCASSSQGLAGPSGYEQYFGPGTRLTVT.

Only one count was recorded for this clone. This chain joins TRBV6-5 and TRBJ1-6, with 9 bases matching TRBD1. V was pared by 6 bases and J by 4 bases, with 4 bases of the junction left unmatched. This CDR3 has 15 amino acids. The germline gives CDR1 MNHEY, CDR2 SVGAGI. The CDR3 is CASSPQGAYNSPLHF. The CDR3 DNA reads as TGTGCCAGCAGCCCACAGGGGGCGTATAATTCACCCCTCCACTTT.

This sequence joins TRBV6-1 and TRBJ1-5, with no clear D. V was pared by 4 bases and J by 0 bases, with 7 bases between. Germline-derived CDR1 and CDR2 are MNHNS and SASEGT. The CDR3 extends over 14 amino acids. CDR3 residues: CASSVAGSNQPQHF. CDR3 coding DNA: TGTGCCAGCAGTGTAGCCGGTAGCAATCAGCCCCAGCATTTT.

This clone appeared many times. The chain uses TRBV6-6 and TRBJ2-7, with 11 nucleotides matching TRBD2. CDR1 is MNHNY, CDR2 SVGAGI, per germline (reference sequence). V trimming: 7 bases; J trimming: 3 bases; junction bases outside the gene matches: 5. This CDR3 region has 14 residues. The CDR3 region is CASTVAGGVYEQYF. Written as DNA, the CDR3 is TGTGCCAGCACCGTAGCGGGAGGGGTCTACGAGCAGTACTTC.

This clone was picked up a small number of times. V usage is TRBV29-1 and J usage is TRBJ2-1, with TRBD1 matching 9 bases. In germline, CDR1 is SQVTM, CDR2 ANQGSEA. This CDR3 has 11 residues. J was trimmed by 7 bases and V by 7 bases; bases with no gene match: 2. The CDR3, as DNA: TGCAGCGCCGGACAGGGGAATGAGCAGTTCTTC. This codes for CSAGQGNEQFF.

The chain has TRBV9 and TRBJ2-7, with D unclear. The CDR3 covers 16 residues. V dropped 0 bases and J dropped 0 bases, with 13 bases sitting between them. Germline V gene data show CDR1 as SGDLS and CDR2 as YYNGEE. The CDR3 DNA reads TGTGCCAGCAGCGTAGGTTGGAGTCCCCTCTCCTACGAGCAGTACTTC. Translation: CASSVGWSPLSYEQYF. Together with reference TRBV9 and TRBJ2-7, the CDR3 gives the full variable domain: DSGVTQTPKHLITATGQRVTLRCSPRSGDLSVYWYQQSLDQGLQFLIQYYNGEERAKGNILERFSAQQFPDLHSELNLSSLELGDSALYFCASSVGWSPLSYEQYFGPGTRLTVT.

The genes are TRBV6-1 and TRBJ2-1; weak D call: TRBD2 (5 bases). V lost 5 bases to trimming and J lost 8 bases, with 19 bases between them. Germline V gene sequence: CDR1 MNHNS, CDR2 SASEGT. The CDR3 contains 15 residues. CDR3 region: CASSFGVRAIDEQFF. CDR3 nucleotide sequence: TGTGCCAGCAGTTTCGGGGTGAGGGCAATCGATGAGCAGTTCTTC.

The genes are TRBV4-1 and TRBJ2-7; D is ambiguous. Germline V gives CDR1 MGHRA, CDR2 YSYEKL. The CDR3 is made up of 16 amino acids. The V end was cut by 1 base, the J end by 1 base, with 14 bases between. The CDR3 spells CASSQAPLSASYEQYF. The CDR3 nucleotides are TGCGCCAGCAGCCAAGCCCCCCTCAGCGCATCCTACGAGCAGTACTTC.

The CDR3 spells CASSAQGRGGEQFF. The CDR3, as DNA: TGTGCCAGCAGCGCCCAGGGGAGGGGAGGTGAGCAGTTCTTC. V and J are TRBV11-3 and TRBJ2-1; D is perhaps TRBD2 (7 bases). This CDR3 is 14 amino acids long. V shed 5 bases and J shed 9 bases, with 17 bases lying between them. Germline CDR1 reads SGHNT; CDR2 reads YENEEA.

The chain employs TRBV5-5 and TRBJ1-5, with D perhaps TRBD1 (6 bases). CDR3 length equals 16 residues. Germline V lookup: CDR1 SGHKS, CDR2 YYEKEE (reference sequence). Trimming pared 0 bases from V and 2 bases from J, leaving 12 bases between. CDR3 protein: CASSLGQGSRNQPQHF. The CDR3 DNA reads TGTGCCAGCAGCTTGGGGCAGGGGAGTCGCAATCAGCCCCAGCATTTT.

The rearrangement joins TRBV7-9 to TRBJ2-5; 15 bases are shared with TRBD2. The CDR3 has 16 residues. V shed 5 bases, J shed 5 bases, and the junction held 6 bases outside the gene matches. CDR1 is SEHNR, CDR2 FQNEAQ, per germline (reference sequence). CDR3 loop: CASSTGLAGGRETQYF. CDR3 DNA sequence: TGTGCCAGCAGCACCGGACTAGCGGGGGGGCGGGAGACCCAGTACTTC.

The V call is TRBV18, the J call TRBJ2-1; D is unresolved. Trimming left V 4 bases short and J 4 bases short, with 8 bases between. CDR3 size: 13 residues. The V gene's germline CDR1 is KGHSH and CDR2 LQKENI. This CDR3 reads CASSLGVYNEQFF. CDR3 nucleotides: TGTGCCAGCTCACTAGGAGTTTACAATGAGCAGTTCTTC.

V and J are TRBV10-1 and TRBJ2-3, with D perhaps TRBD2 (6 bases). The CDR3 consists of 14 residues. V shed 8 bases and J shed 0 bases, with 12 bases lying between them. The germline CDR1 and CDR2 sequences are WNHNN and SYGVQD (reference sequence). The CDR3 nucleotides are TGCGCCAGCTCGGAGGGAGTAAGCACAGATACGCAGTATTTT. Protein product: CASSEGVSTDTQYF.

The chain carries TRBV11-3 and TRBJ2-1, with TRBD2 matching over 9 bases. V trimming: 5 bases; J trimming: 10 bases; junction bases outside the gene matches: 12. Germline lookup yields CDR1 SGHNT and CDR2 YENEEA. The CDR3 is 15 residues long. This CDR3 reads CASSLGVSGSGEQFF. CDR3 nucleotides: TGTGCCAGCAGCCTAGGTGTTAGCGGGAGTGGGGAGCAGTTCTTC.

The gene calls are TRBV13 and TRBJ1-6, with TRBD1 identical over 7 bases. V shed 5 bases, J shed 6 bases, and the junction held 10 bases outside the gene matches. The CDR3 loop spans 16 amino acids. Germline values: CDR1 PRHDT, CDR2 FYEKMQ (reference sequence). The CDR3: CASSPRPGQLNSPLHF. Here the CDR3 DNA reads TGTGCCAGCAGCCCCCGACCGGGACAGCTTAATTCACCCCTCCACTTT.

The CDR3 loop reads CASSSETGELFF. CDR3 coding DNA: TGTGCCAGCAGTAGCGAAACCGGGGAGCTGTTTTTT. The rearrangement links TRBV6-5 to TRBJ2-2; D remains ambiguous. Germline CDR1 reads MNHEY; CDR2 reads SVGAGI. The CDR3 extends over 12 amino acids. V was shortened by 5 bases and J by 5 bases, with 6 bases between the two germline ends.

The CDR3 DNA follows: TGTGCCAGCGTGACTGACGACAGGGGCGCTGGAGGCTACACCTTC. As protein: CASVTDDRGAGGYTF. This chain joins TRBV2 and TRBJ1-2; 8 positions match TRBD1. This CDR3 is built from 15 residues. Trimming cost V 8 bases and J 8 bases; bases outside gene matches: 16. Germline-derived CDR1 and CDR2 are SNHLY and FYNNEI.

About this clone: Other DNA sequences in the same sample also yield this CDR3. The chain combines TRBV18 with TRBJ1-4, with 8 bases aligning to TRBD1. Germline CDR1 reads KGHSH; CDR2 reads LQKENI. Unmatched junction bases numbered 5, after V lost 3 bases and J lost 8 bases. CDR3 size: 14 residues. DNA for the CDR3: TGTGCCAGCTCACCCGGACAGGGTAGGGAAAAACTGTTTTTT. This gives the protein CASSPGQGREKLFF.

J is TRBJ1-4 and V is TRBV12-5; maybe TRBD1 (6 bases). This CDR3 contains 17 residues. With 1 base removed from V and 8 bases from J, the gap between germline ends came to 20 bases. Looked up from germline, CDR1 is LGHNT and CDR2 is FRNRAP. The DNA of the CDR3 is TGTGCTAGTGGTTTGGGCACATTACAGGGCGGTAACGAAAAACTGTTTTTT. Translation gives CASGLGTLQGGNEKLFF.

The genes are TRBV9 and TRBJ2-2; 8 bases are a match to TRBD2. The J segment lost 0 bases and the V segment lost 4 bases, leaving 8 bases of the junction unmatched. Germline V gene lookup returns CDR1 SGDLS and CDR2 YYNGEE. This CDR3 is built from 17 residues. The CDR3 sequence is CASSSLLLAANTGELFF. DNA for the CDR3: TGTGCCAGCAGCTCACTCTTACTAGCGGCGAACACCGGGGAGCTGTTTTTT.

On this clone: Other nucleotide sequences from this sample produce the same CDR3. For the CDR3, the DNA is TGTGCCAGCTCACCAGGACAGGGTAGAGAAAAACTGTTTTTT. Its protein product is CASSPGQGREKLFF. This chain connects TRBV18 to TRBJ1-4; 8 nucleotides match TRBD1. Per the germline V gene, CDR1 is KGHSH and CDR2 is LQKENI. The J segment lost 8 bases and the V segment lost 2 bases, leaving 4 bases of the junction unmatched. This CDR3 comprises 14 residues. Using reference TRBV18 and TRBJ1-4 for the parts outside the CDR3, the full variable domain is NAGVMQNPRHLVRRRGQEARLRCSPMKGHSHVYWYRQLPEEGLKFMVYLQKENIIDESGMPKERFSAEFPKEGPSILRIQQVVRGDSAAYFCASSPGQGREKLFFGSGTQLSVL.

The rearrangement joins TRBV5-1 to TRBJ1-1; D is perhaps TRBD1 (6 bases). This CDR3 has 15 residues. The V end lost 0 bases, the J end lost 4 bases, and 13 bases lay between the germline ends. The germline gives CDR1 SGHRS, CDR2 YFSETQ. As DNA, the CDR3 is TGCGCCAGCAGCTTGGTGGGGGCGGCGGGCACTGAAGCTTTCTTT. It specifies CASSLVGAAGTEAFF.

The V gene is TRBV20-1, the J gene TRBJ2-7, with unresolved D. CDR3 size: 11 residues. V lost 5 bases and J lost 6, with 11 bases in between. CDR1 is DFQATT, CDR2 SNEGSKA, per germline (reference sequence). The DNA of the CDR3 is TGCAGTGCTGGGCAGACGGCCGAGCAGTACTTC. It translates to CSAGQTAEQYF.

This clone was observed a few times. This CDR3 reads CASSLVDRAGYTF. CDR3 coding DNA: TGTGCCAGCAGTTTAGTGGACAGGGCTGGCTACACCTTC. The rearrangement links TRBV12-3 or TRBV12-4 to TRBJ1-2, with TRBD1 identical over 8 bases. Trimming removed 1 base from V and 7 bases from J; junction bases left unmatched: 2. This CDR3 is 13 amino acids long.

This chain links TRBV24-1 with TRBJ2-1, with 7 nucleotides matching TRBD1. This CDR3 contains 16 residues. J lost 4 bases, V lost 5 bases, and 10 bases had no gene match. Germline CDR1 and CDR2: KGHDR and SFDVKD. CDR3 loop: CATSAEGGSPYNEQFF. CDR3 DNA: TGTGCCACCAGTGCTGAAGGGGGCTCCCCTTACAATGAGCAGTTCTTC.

This clone occurred once. This chain links TRBV7-3 with TRBJ1-6; D is ambiguous. The CDR3 length is 14 residues. V shed 5 bases and J shed 7 bases, with 12 bases lying between them. CDR1 and CDR2 (germline): SGHTA, FQGTGA. The CDR3 nucleotides read TGTGCCAGCAGCCCGGGCTCGGGGAATTCACCCCTCCACTTT. As protein: CASSPGSGNSPLHF. Combining the CDR3 with reference TRBV7-3 and TRBJ1-6 gives the whole variable domain GAGVSQTPSNKVTEKGKYVELRCDPISGHTALYWYRQSLGQGPEFLIYFQGTGAADDSGLPNDRFFAVRPEGSVSTLKIQRTERGDSAVYLCASSPGSGNSPLHFGNGTRLTVT.

V usage is TRBV4-3 and J usage is TRBJ2-3; the match to TRBD2 covers 10 bases. CDR3 length equals 22 residues. Germline V gives CDR1 LGHNA, CDR2 YSLEER. V trimming: 3 bases; J trimming: 1 base; junction bases outside the gene matches: 22. CDR3 coding DNA: TGCGCCAGCAGCCAGAGGCCGGGGACTAGCGAATACTATTACTCTGGCACAGATACGCAGTATTTT. This gives the protein CASSQRPGTSEYYYSGTDTQYF.

This chain joins TRBV6-2 or TRBV6-3 and TRBJ1-2; perhaps TRBD1 as D (5 bases). This CDR3 contains 13 residues. V was clipped by 3 bases and J by 5 bases, with 10 bases between them. Germline CDR1 is MNHEY and CDR2 is SVGEGT. CDR3 amino acids: CASSYQGNYGYTF. The CDR3 DNA reads as TGTGCCAGCAGTTATCAGGGAAATTATGGCTACACCTTC.